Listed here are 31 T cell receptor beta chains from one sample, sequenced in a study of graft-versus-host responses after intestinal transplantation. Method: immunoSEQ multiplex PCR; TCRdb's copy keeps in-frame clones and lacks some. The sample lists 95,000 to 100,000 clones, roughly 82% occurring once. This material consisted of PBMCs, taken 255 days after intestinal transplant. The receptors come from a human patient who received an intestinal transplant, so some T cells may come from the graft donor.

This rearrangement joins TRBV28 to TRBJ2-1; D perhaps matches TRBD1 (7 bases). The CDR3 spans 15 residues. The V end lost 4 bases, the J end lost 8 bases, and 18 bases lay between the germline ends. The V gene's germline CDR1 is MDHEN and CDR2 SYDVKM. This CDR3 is CASSSTGKGGYEQFF. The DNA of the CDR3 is TGTGCCAGCAGTTCGACAGGGAAGGGGGGCTATGAGCAGTTCTTC.

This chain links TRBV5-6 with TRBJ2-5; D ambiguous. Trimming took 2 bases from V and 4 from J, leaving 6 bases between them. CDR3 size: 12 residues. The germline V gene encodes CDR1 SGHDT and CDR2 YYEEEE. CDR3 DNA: TGTGCCAGCAGCTTCGGCCGAGAGACCCAGTACTTC. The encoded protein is CASSFGRETQYF. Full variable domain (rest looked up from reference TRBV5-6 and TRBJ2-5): DAGVTQSPTHLIKTRGQQVTLRCSPKSGHDTVSWYQQALGQGPQFIFQYYEEEERQRGNFPDRFSGHQFPNYSSELNVNALLLGDSALYLCASSFGRETQYFGPGTRLLVL.

For the CDR3, the DNA is TGTGCCAGCAGCACGGGACTAGCGGCTAGCACAGATACGCAGTATTTT. Translation gives CASSTGLAASTDTQYF. V and J are TRBV5-6 and TRBJ2-3, with TRBD2 matching over 11 bases. CDR1 is SGHDT and CDR2 is YYEEEE in the germline V gene. V gave up 4 bases and J gave up 0 bases; unmatched junction bases: 4. This CDR3 is 16 amino acids long.

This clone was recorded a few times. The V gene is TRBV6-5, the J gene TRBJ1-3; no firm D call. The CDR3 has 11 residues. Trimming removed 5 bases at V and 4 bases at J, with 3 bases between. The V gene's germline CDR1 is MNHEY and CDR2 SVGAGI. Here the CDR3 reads CASSIGNTIYF. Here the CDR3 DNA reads TGTGCCAGCAGTATAGGAAACACCATATATTTT.

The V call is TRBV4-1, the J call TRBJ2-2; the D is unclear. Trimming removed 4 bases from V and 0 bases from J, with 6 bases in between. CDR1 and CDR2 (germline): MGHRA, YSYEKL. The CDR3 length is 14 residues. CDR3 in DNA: TGCGCCAGCAGCCCTACAGCGAACACCGGGGAGCTGTTTTTT. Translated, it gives CASSPTANTGELFF.

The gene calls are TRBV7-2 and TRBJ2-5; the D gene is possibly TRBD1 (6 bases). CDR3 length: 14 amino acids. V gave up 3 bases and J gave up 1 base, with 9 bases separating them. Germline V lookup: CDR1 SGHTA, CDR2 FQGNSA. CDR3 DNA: TGTGCCAGCAGCTTCTCGGACAGCCAAGAGACCCAGTACTTC. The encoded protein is CASSFSDSQETQYF.

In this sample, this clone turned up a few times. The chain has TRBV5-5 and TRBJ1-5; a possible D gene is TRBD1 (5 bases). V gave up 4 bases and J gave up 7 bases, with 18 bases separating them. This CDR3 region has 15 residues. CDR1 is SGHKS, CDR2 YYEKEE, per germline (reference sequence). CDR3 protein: CASSETEGLGQPQHF. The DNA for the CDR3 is TGTGCCAGCAGCGAAACAGAGGGGTTAGGGCAGCCCCAGCATTTT. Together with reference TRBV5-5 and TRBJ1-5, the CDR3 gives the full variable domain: DAGVTQSPTHLIKTRGQQVTLRCSPISGHKSVSWYQQVLGQGPQFIFQYYEKEERGRGNFPDRFSARQFPNYSSELNVNALLLGDSALYLCASSETEGLGQPQHFGDGTRLSIL.

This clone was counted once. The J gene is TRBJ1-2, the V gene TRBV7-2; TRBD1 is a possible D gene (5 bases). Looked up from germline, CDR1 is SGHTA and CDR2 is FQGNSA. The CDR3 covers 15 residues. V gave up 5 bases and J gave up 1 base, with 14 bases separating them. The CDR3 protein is CASSPPDGGNYGYTF. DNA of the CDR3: TGTGCCAGCAGCCCGCCTGACGGGGGTAACTATGGCTACACCTTC.

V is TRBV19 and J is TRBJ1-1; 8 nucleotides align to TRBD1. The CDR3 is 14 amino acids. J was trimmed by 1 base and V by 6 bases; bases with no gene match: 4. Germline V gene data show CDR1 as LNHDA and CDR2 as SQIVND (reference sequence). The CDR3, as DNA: TGTGCCAGTAGCTTCAGGGGGCGGAACACTGAAGCTTTCTTT. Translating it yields CASSFRGRNTEAFF.

This chain's CDR3 is CASTPLSLSSGGYTF. The CDR3 DNA is TGTGCCAGCACCCCTCTTAGTCTCTCATCGGGAGGCTACACCTTC. The chain recombines TRBV7-8 with TRBJ1-2; D remains unclear. With 7 bases removed from V and 8 bases from J, the gap between germline ends came to 23 bases. This CDR3 is 15 amino acids long. Looked up from germline, CDR1 is SGHVS and CDR2 is FQNEAQ.

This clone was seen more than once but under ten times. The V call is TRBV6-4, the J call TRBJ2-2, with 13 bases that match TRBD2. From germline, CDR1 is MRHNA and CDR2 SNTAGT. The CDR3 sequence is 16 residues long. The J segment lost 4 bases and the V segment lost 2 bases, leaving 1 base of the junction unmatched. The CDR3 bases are TGTGCCAGCAGTGACGGGACTAGCGGGACCACCGGGGAGCTGTTTTTT. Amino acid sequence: CASSDGTSGTTGELFF.

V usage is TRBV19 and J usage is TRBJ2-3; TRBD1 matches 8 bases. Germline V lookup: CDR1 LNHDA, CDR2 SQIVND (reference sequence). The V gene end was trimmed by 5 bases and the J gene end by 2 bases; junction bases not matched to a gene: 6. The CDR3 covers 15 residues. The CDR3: CASSVRDRHTDTQYF. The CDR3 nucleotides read TGTGCCAGTAGTGTCCGGGACAGGCACACAGATACGCAGTATTTT.

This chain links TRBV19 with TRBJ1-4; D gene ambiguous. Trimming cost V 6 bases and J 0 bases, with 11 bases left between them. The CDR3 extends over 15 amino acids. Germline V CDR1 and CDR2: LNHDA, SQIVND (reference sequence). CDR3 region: CASSRTLATNEKLFF. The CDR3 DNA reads TGTGCCAGTAGCAGGACCCTTGCAACTAATGAAAAACTGTTTTTT.

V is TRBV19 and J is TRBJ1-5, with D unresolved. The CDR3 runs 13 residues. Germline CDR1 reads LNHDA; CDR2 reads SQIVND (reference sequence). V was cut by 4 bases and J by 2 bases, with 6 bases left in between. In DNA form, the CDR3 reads TGTGCCAGTAGTACAGGCGGCAATCAGCCCCAGCATTTT. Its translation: CASSTGGNQPQHF.

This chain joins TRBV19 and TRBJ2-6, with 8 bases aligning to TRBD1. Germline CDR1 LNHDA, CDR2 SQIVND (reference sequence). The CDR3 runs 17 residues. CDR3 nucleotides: TGTGTCTTTGACAGGGGCCCCACCGACTCTGGGGCCAACGTCCTGACTTTC. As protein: CVFDRGPTDSGANVLTF.

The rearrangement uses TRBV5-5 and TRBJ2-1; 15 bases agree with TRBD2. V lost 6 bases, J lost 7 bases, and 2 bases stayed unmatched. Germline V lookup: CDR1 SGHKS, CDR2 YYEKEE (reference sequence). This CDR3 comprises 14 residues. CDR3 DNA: TGTGCCAGCACCGGGACTAGCGGGGGGAATGAGCAGTTCTTC. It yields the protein CASTGTSGGNEQFF.

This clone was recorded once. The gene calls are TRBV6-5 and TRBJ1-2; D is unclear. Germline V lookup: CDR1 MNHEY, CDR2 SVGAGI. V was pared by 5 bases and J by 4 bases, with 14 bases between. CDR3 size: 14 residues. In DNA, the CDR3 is TGTGCCAGCAGTGAAGAAACTTCCCCCTATGGCTACACCTTC. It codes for CASSEETSPYGYTF.

The CDR3 protein is CASSVTGQLNTEAFF. CDR3 DNA: TGCGCCAGCAGCGTGACGGGACAGCTAAACACTGAAGCTTTCTTT. The V call is TRBV5-1, the J call TRBJ1-1; the match to TRBD1 covers 7 bases. This CDR3 has 15 amino acids. V lost 4 bases, J lost 2 bases, and 8 bases stayed unmatched. Germline-derived CDR1 and CDR2 are SGHRS and YFSETQ.

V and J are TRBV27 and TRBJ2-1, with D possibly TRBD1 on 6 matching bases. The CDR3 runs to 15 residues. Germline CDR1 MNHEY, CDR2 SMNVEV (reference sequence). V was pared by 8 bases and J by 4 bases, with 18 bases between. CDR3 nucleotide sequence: TGTGCCAGCCGGGATAGGGCAGGGGCTTACAATGAGCAGTTCTTC. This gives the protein CASRDRAGAYNEQFF.

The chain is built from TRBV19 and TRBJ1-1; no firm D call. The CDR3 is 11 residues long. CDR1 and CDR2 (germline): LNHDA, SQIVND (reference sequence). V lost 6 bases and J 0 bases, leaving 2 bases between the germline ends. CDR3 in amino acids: CASSLNTEAFF. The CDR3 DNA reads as TGTGCCAGTAGCCTGAACACTGAAGCTTTCTTT. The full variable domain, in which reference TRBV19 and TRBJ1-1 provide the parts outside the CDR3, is DGGITQSPKYLFRKEGQNVTLSCEQNLNHDAMYWYRQDPGQGLRLIYYSQIVNDFQKGDIAEGYSVSREKKESFPLTVTSAQKNPTAFYLCASSLNTEAFFGQGTRLTVV.

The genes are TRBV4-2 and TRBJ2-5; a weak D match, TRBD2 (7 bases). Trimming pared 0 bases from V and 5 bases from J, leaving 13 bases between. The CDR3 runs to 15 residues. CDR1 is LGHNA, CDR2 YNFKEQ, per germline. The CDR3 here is CASSQDWRGGETQYF. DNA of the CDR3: TGTGCCAGCAGCCAAGATTGGAGGGGGGGGGAGACCCAGTACTTC.

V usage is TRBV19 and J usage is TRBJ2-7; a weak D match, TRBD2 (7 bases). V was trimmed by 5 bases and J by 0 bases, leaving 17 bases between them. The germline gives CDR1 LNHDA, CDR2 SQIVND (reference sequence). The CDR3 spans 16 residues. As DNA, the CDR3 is TGTGCCAGTAGTCCTTACTCGGGGGGCGGCTCCTACGAGCAGTACTTC. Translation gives CASSPYSGGGSYEQYF.

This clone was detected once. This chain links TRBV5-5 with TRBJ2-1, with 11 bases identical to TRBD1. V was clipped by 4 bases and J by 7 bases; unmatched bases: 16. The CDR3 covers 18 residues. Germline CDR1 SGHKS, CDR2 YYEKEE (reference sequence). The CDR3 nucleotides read TGTGCCAGCAGCCCTAAACACGACCGGGACAGGGGGGTAAATGAGCAGTTCTTC. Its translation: CASSPKHDRDRGVNEQFF.

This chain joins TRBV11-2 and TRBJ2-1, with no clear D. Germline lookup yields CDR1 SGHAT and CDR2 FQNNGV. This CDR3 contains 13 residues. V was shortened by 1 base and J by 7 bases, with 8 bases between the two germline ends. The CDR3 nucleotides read TGTGCCAGCAGCTTAGGGGGATGGAATGAGCAGTTCTTC. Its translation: CASSLGGWNEQFF.

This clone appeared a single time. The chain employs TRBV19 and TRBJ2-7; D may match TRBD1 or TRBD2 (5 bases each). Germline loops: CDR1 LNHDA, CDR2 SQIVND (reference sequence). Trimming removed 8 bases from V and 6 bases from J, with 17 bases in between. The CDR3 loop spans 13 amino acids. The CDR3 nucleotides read TGTGCCAGTGGGCGGGTAATGGGGGTCGAGCAGTACTTC. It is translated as CASGRVMGVEQYF.

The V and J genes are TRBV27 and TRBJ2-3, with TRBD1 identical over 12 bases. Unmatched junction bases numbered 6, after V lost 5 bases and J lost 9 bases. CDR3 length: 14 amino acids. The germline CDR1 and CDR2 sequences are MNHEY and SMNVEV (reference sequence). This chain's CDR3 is CASSPGTGGTTQYF. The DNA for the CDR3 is TGTGCCAGCAGTCCAGGGACAGGGGGCACAACGCAGTATTTT.

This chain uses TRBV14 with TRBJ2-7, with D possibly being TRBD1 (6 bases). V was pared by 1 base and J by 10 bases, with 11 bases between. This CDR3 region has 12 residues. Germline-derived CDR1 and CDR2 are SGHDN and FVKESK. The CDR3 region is CASSQGTAFQYF. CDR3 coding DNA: TGTGCCAGCAGCCAAGGGACAGCCTTCCAGTACTTC. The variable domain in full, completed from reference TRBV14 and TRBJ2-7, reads EAGVTQFPSHSVIEKGQTVTLRCDPISGHDNLYWYRRVMGKEIKFLLHFVKESKQDESGMPNNRFLAERTGGTYSTLKVQPAELEDSGVYFCASSQGTAFQYFGPGTRLTVT.

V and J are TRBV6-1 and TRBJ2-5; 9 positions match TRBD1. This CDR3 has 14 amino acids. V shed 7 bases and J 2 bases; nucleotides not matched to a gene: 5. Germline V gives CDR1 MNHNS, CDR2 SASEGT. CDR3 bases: TGTGCCAGCAACCTAGACAGGGGGCAAGAGACCCAGTACTTC. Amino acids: CASNLDRGQETQYF.

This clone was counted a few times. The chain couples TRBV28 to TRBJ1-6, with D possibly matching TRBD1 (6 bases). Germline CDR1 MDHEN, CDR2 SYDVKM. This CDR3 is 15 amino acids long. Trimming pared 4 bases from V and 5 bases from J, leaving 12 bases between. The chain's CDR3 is CASSSRGLHNSPLHF. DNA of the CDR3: TGTGCCAGCAGTTCCAGGGGACTGCATAATTCACCCCTCCACTTT. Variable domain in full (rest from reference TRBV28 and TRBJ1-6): DVKVTQSSRYLVKRTGEKVFLECVQDMDHENMFWYRQDPGLGLRLIYFSYDVKMKEKGDIPEGYSVSREKKERFSLILESASTNQTSMYLCASSSRGLHNSPLHFGNGTRLTVT.

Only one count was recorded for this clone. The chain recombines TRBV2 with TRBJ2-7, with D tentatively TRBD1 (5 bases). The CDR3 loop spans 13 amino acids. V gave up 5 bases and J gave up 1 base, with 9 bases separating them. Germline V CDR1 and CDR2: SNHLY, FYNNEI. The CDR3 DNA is TGTGCCAGCAGTCCCAGGGATTCCTACGAGCAGTACTTC. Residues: CASSPRDSYEQYF.

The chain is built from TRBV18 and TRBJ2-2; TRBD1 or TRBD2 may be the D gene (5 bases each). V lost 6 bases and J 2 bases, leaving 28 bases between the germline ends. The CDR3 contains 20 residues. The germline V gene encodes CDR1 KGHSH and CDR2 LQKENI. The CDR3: CASSVVTTPGPFSNTGELFF. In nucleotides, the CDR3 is TGTGCCAGCTCTGTCGTAACCACCCCGGGACCGTTTTCAAACACCGGGGAGCTGTTTTTT.